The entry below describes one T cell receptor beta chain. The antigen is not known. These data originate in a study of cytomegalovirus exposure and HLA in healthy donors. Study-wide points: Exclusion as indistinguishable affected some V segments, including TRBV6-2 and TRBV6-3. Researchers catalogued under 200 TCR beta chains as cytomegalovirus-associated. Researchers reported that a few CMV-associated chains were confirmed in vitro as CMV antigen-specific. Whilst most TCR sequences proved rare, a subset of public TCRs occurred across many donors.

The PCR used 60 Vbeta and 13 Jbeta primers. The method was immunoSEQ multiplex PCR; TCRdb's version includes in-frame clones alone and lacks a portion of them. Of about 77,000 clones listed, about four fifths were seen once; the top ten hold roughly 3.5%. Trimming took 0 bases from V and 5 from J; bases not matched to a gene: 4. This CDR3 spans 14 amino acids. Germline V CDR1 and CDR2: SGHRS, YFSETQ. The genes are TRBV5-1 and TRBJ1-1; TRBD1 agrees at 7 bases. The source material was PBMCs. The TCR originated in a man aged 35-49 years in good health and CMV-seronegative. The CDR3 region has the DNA TGCGCCAGCAGCTTGGAGTGGGGACAGACTGAAGCTTTCTTT. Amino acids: CASSLEWGQTEAFF.